This T cell receptor beta chain was captured in a study of response to subunit inactivated influenza vaccine. V lost 6 bases to trimming and J lost 6 bases, with 15 bases between them. Germline CDR1 and CDR2: MNHNS and SASEGT. The CDR3 extends over 14 amino acids. TCRdb re-analysed the RT-PCR reads in MiXCR, keeping a single row per CDR3 protein. This table holds some 640,000 distinct CDR3 sequences, about 15% found once. The chain recombines TRBV6-1 with TRBJ2-1; D might be TRBD1 (6 bases). The specimen comprised PBMCs from blood, sampled around two weeks before vaccination. The receptor's source is a man aged 45 to 65 who received an inactivated influenza vaccine. The CDR3 protein is CASRDGGSVNEQFF. In nucleotides, the CDR3 is TGTGCCAGCAGGGATGGGGGCTCCGTCAATGAGCAGTTCTTC.